The 13 T cell receptor beta chains below all came from one sample that was sequenced in a study of T cell repertoires in cytomegalovirus infection. TCRdb reanalysed the reads using MiXCR and keeps one entry per CDR3 protein. The data show under 800,000 distinct CDR3 sequences, approximately 24% seen once. The source material was CD8+ T cells from PBMCs. These receptors were collected from a human donor in good health (CMV status not recorded). Some clones in this sample may be carry-over from other donors' samples.

This clonotype has more than one count but fewer than ten. The chain employs TRBV28 and TRBJ2-5; 9 bases agree with TRBD1. The CDR3 is 16 residues long. V lost 5 bases and J lost 5; bases outside the gene matches: 12. CDR1 is MDHEN and CDR2 is SYDVKM in the germline V gene. The CDR3 is CASSPRTGVLGETQYF. The DNA for the CDR3 is TGTGCCAGCAGTCCTCGGACAGGGGTATTAGGGGAGACCCAGTACTTC.

V gene TRBV29-1 combines with J gene TRBJ2-2, with 7 bases that match TRBD1. Germline-derived CDR1 and CDR2 are SQVTM and ANQGSEA. The CDR3 contains 14 residues. V shed 4 bases, J shed 4 bases, and the junction held 6 bases outside the gene matches. The CDR3 sequence: CSVGTGSITGELFF. The CDR3, as DNA: TGCAGCGTTGGGACAGGCAGTATCACCGGGGAGCTGTTTTTT.

In this sample, this clonotype turned up many times. The V gene is TRBV6-2 or TRBV6-3, the J gene TRBJ2-1, with a weak D call TRBD2 (6 bases). The V end lost 9 bases, the J end lost 3 bases, and 12 bases lay between the germline ends. The length of the CDR3 is 13 residues. The germline V gene encodes CDR1 MNHEY and CDR2 SVGEGT. This chain's CDR3 is CASAGRLYNEQFF. The CDR3, as DNA: TGTGCCAGTGCGGGACGACTCTACAATGAGCAGTTCTTC.

This clonotype was counted between two and nine times. This rearrangement joins TRBV6-2 or TRBV6-3 to TRBJ2-1; the match to TRBD1 covers 10 bases. V lost 7 bases and J lost 2; bases outside the gene matches: 2. This CDR3 comprises 14 residues. Germline V CDR1 and CDR2: MNHEY, SVGEGT. This CDR3 is CASNGQGAYNEQFF. The DNA of the CDR3 is TGTGCCAGCAATGGACAGGGGGCCTACAATGAGCAGTTCTTC.

On this clonotype: A much larger clonotype is one base distant, so this may be a read error. V usage is TRBV7-9 and J usage is TRBJ1-1; no definite D call. The CDR3 length is 18 residues. Per germline, CDR1 SEHNR and CDR2 FQNEAQ (reference sequence). The ends were cut back, 1 base at V and 4 bases at J, with 22 bases in the middle. This CDR3 is CASSLGLISYPWGTEAFF. Written as DNA, the CDR3 is TGTGCCAGCAGCTTAGGACTAATCTCATACCCGTGGGGCACTGAAGCTTTCTTT.

This chain links TRBV5-1 with TRBJ2-3, with D perhaps matching TRBD1 or TRBD2 (6 bases each). CDR3 length equals 16 residues. Trimming cost V 4 bases and J 4 bases, with 19 bases left between them. Germline CDR1 SGHRS, CDR2 YFSETQ. In DNA, the CDR3 is TGCGCCAGCAGCCCACGGGACCCCGGGGGCCCAGATACGCAGTATTTT. Encoded protein: CASSPRDPGGPDTQYF.

At least ten counts were recorded for this clonotype. The chain employs TRBV12-3 or TRBV12-4 and TRBJ1-1; D possibly corresponds to TRBD1 (5 bases). The CDR3 totals 14 residues. V lost 5 bases and J 4 bases, leaving 14 bases between the germline ends. CDR3 DNA sequence: TGTGCCAGCAGTCACGCCAGGGTCGGCACTGAAGCTTTCTTT. This encodes CASSHARVGTEAFF.

In its sample, this clonotype was seen many times. This CDR3 reads CASSSHGRVTNTGELFF. The CDR3, as DNA: TGTGCCAGCAGCTCGCACGGACGGGTGACGAACACCGGGGAGCTGTTTTTT. The chain recombines TRBV7-6 with TRBJ2-2; unclear D gene. CDR1 SGHVS and CDR2 FNYEAQ come from the germline V gene. This CDR3 has 17 residues. V was cut by 4 bases and J by 0 bases, with 15 bases left in between.

This clonotype came up a few times. The rearrangement uses TRBV27 and TRBJ2-1, with TRBD1 matching over 8 bases. This CDR3 contains 14 residues. Germline CDR1 and CDR2: MNHEY and SMNVEV (reference sequence). J lost 9 bases, V lost 7 bases, and 11 bases had no gene match. CDR3 amino acids: CASNAGGPVAEQFF. DNA of the CDR3: TGTGCCAGCAATGCAGGGGGCCCCGTGGCTGAGCAGTTCTTC.

This clonotype was recorded many times. This rearrangement joins TRBV28 to TRBJ2-7; 9 positions match TRBD2. The germline gives CDR1 MDHEN, CDR2 SYDVKM. J gave up 2 bases and V 1 base, and 6 bases lay outside the gene matches. The CDR3 sequence is 16 residues long. The CDR3 here is CASSLLTSGVTYEQYF. The CDR3 DNA sequence: TGTGCCAGCAGTTTATTGACTAGCGGAGTAACCTACGAGCAGTACTTC. Using reference TRBV28 and TRBJ2-7 for the parts outside the CDR3, the full variable domain is DVKVTQSSRYLVKRTGEKVFLECVQDMDHENMFWYRQDPGLGLRLIYFSYDVKMKEKGDIPEGYSVSREKKERFSLILESASTNQTSMYLCASSLLTSGVTYEQYFGPGTRLTVT.

In the case of this clonotype: The germline gene is not matched at one end of the junction; a read error may be the cause. This chain joins TRBV23-1 and TRBJ1-6; the match to TRBD1 covers 10 bases. TRBV23-1 is classed as an ORF, of uncertain function. The CDR3 covers 18 residues. CDR3 sequence reads: CASSHSDRGEGMNSALHF. CDR3 sequence (DNA): TGCGCCAGCAGTCACTCGGACAGGGGGGAGGGGATGAATTCAGCCCTCCACTTT.

This clonotype was recorded at least ten times. V usage is TRBV7-8 and J usage is TRBJ2-7, with 9 bases fitting TRBD1. This CDR3 region has 12 residues. Germline V gene data show CDR1 as SGHVS and CDR2 as FQNEAQ. V was clipped by 4 bases and J by 6 bases; unmatched bases: 1. The CDR3 bases are TGTGCCAGCAGCTCGGGACAGGGCGAGCAGTACGTC. It specifies CASSSGQGEQYV.

This clonotype was observed many times. J is TRBJ2-7 and V is TRBV7-8; 8 nucleotides line up with TRBD2. Germline V gene lookup returns CDR1 SGHVS and CDR2 FQNEAQ. After removal of 1 base from V and 2 bases from J, the junction contained 4 bases not matched to a gene. This CDR3 spans 15 amino acids. The CDR3 is CASSLVAGNTYEQYF. The DNA for the CDR3 is TGTGCCAGCAGCTTAGTAGCGGGGAATACCTACGAGCAGTACTTC.